This TCR beta chain was sequenced for a study of T cell changes during pregnancy in multiple sclerosis. Looked up from germline, CDR1 is SNHLY and CDR2 is FYNNEI. Trimming shortened V by 5 bases and J by 8 bases, and 10 bases separated the two germline ends. The CDR3 totals 12 residues. The table came from immunoSEQ multiplex PCR; TCRdb's copy has only in-frame clones and leaves some out. Of about 48,000 clones listed, roughly 94% are singletons. The chain employs TRBV2 and TRBJ2-1; D is uncertain. The sequencing here drew on CD4+ T cells from peripheral blood mononuclear cells, taken in the first trimester of pregnancy. This clonotype was sampled from a female donor with multiple sclerosis, enrolled in a pregnancy study. The CDR3 sequence: CASSPTSHEQFF. The CDR3 DNA follows: TGTGCCAGCAGTCCTACTTCTCATGAGCAGTTCTTC.